The 26 T cell receptor beta chains below come from one sample, sequenced in a study of shared clonotypes between healthy human individuals. Terminally differentiated effector memory CD45RA+ cells were excluded from the naive CD8 cells, which were CD45RO-negative and positively selected for CCR7. Only in-frame clones appear in the TCRdb table, and some are missing; sequencing was by immunoSEQ multiplex PCR. The sample gives 2 million or so clones, approximately 94% of which show up once; 1% to 1.3% is in the top ten. The specimen was naive CD8+ T cells sorted from blood. The receptors come from a man aged 18 to 30 in good health.

The chain links TRBV5-6 to TRBJ1-4; D unresolved. The CDR3 covers 13 residues. Germline CDR1 and CDR2: SGHDT and YYEEEE. The germline V and J ends were trimmed by 7 bases and 6 bases, with 13 bases remaining between them. The CDR3 sequence is CASQYGDDEKLFF. The CDR3 nucleotides read TGTGCCAGCCAATATGGGGATGATGAAAAACTGTTTTTT. The variable domain in full, with the rest retrieved from reference TRBV5-6 and TRBJ1-4, is DAGVTQSPTHLIKTRGQQVTLRCSPKSGHDTVSWYQQALGQGPQFIFQYYEEEERQRGNFPDRFSGHQFPNYSSELNVNALLLGDSALYLCASQYGDDEKLFFGSGTQLSVL.

This chain links TRBV4-1 with TRBJ2-7; no clear D gene. V lost 5 bases and J 2 bases, leaving 7 bases between the germline ends. The CDR3 sequence is 12 residues long. In germline, CDR1 is MGHRA, CDR2 YSYEKL. This CDR3 is CASSSRPYEQYF. In nucleotides, the CDR3 is TGCGCCAGCAGCTCCCGTCCCTACGAGCAGTACTTC.

The chain couples TRBV4-1 to TRBJ2-2; perhaps TRBD1 as D (5 bases). CDR1 is MGHRA and CDR2 is YSYEKL in the germline V gene. The ends were cut back, 1 base at V and 10 bases at J, with 13 bases in the middle. The CDR3 runs to 14 residues. In nucleotides, the CDR3 is TGCGCCAGCAGCCAAGCTCCAGGGTTTGTGGAGCTGTTTTTT. Its translation: CASSQAPGFVELFF.

The chain recombines TRBV5-6 with TRBJ1-2, with TRBD1 identical over 8 bases. V trimming: 3 bases; J trimming: 4 bases; junction bases outside the gene matches: 8. The germline V gene has CDR1 SGHDT and CDR2 YYEEEE. CDR3 length equals 15 residues. CDR3 in amino acids: CASSSEDRATYGYTF. The CDR3 nucleotides are TGTGCCAGCAGCTCGGAGGACAGGGCTACCTATGGCTACACCTTC. Filled out from reference TRBV5-6 and TRBJ1-2, the complete variable domain reads DAGVTQSPTHLIKTRGQQVTLRCSPKSGHDTVSWYQQALGQGPQFIFQYYEEEERQRGNFPDRFSGHQFPNYSSELNVNALLLGDSALYLCASSSEDRATYGYTFGSGTRLTVV.

This sequence joins TRBV5-4 and TRBJ2-5, with TRBD2 matching 10 bases. V was clipped by 0 bases and J by 5 bases; unmatched bases: 7. The CDR3 loop spans 16 amino acids. CDR1 and CDR2 (germline): SGHNT, YYREEE (reference sequence). CDR3 sequence reads: CASSLGAAGGPETQYF. Written as DNA, the CDR3 is TGTGCCAGCAGCTTGGGGGCAGCGGGGGGGCCGGAGACCCAGTACTTC.

This clone was recorded once. V gene TRBV9 combines with J gene TRBJ2-7; D is uncertain. The CDR3 runs to 13 residues. In germline, CDR1 is SGDLS, CDR2 YYNGEE. The V end lost 3 bases, the J end lost 7 bases, and 14 bases lay between the germline ends. Written as DNA, the CDR3 is TGTGCCAGCAGCGAAGGGAAACAGCGTGAGCAGTACTTC. Amino acids: CASSEGKQREQYF.

The chain uses TRBV29-1 and TRBJ2-7; possible D gene TRBD2, 6 bases. The CDR3 length is 14 residues. The V gene's germline CDR1 is SQVTM and CDR2 ANQGSEA. Trimming shortened V by 4 bases and J by 4 bases, and 17 bases separated the two germline ends. CDR3: CSVVFRDSGYEQYF. The DNA for the CDR3 is TGCAGCGTTGTATTCAGGGACTCCGGGTACGAGCAGTACTTC.

The V and J genes are TRBV11-2 and TRBJ2-2; the D gene could be TRBD1 or TRBD2 (5 bases each). The germline V and J ends were trimmed by 1 base and 3 bases, with 18 bases remaining between them. Germline CDR1 reads SGHAT; CDR2 reads FQNNGV. The CDR3 runs 18 residues. The CDR3, as DNA: TGTGCCAGCAGCTTAGTTCGTGAGCAGGGACGGGACACCGGGGAGCTGTTTTTT. The encoded protein is CASSLVREQGRDTGELFF.

Turning to this clone: The sample holds other DNA sequences that translate to the same CDR3. The rearrangement links TRBV4-3 to TRBJ2-3, with a possible D match to TRBD2 (6 bases). The CDR3 has 13 amino acids. The ends were cut back, 1 base at V and 5 bases at J, with 7 bases in the middle. Germline CDR1 is LGHNA and CDR2 is YSLEER. In DNA form, the CDR3 reads TGCGCCAGCAGCCAAGTGCGGGGAGATACGCAGTATTTT. Protein sequence: CASSQVRGDTQYF.

In its sample, this clone was seen a few times. CDR3 sequence reads: CASSLTQGANYGYTF. Here the CDR3 DNA reads TGTGCCAGCAGTCTCACACAGGGGGCAAACTATGGCTACACCTTC. The chain uses TRBV28 and TRBJ1-2, with 9 bases fitting TRBD1. V lost 5 bases, J lost 2 bases, and 6 bases stayed unmatched. The CDR3 contains 15 residues. The germline gives CDR1 MDHEN, CDR2 SYDVKM.

This chain joins TRBV5-1 and TRBJ2-3, with a tentative D call TRBD1 (6 bases). V was trimmed by 1 base and J by 4 bases, leaving 13 bases between them. This CDR3 is built from 15 residues. Germline assignment: CDR1 SGHRS and CDR2 YFSETQ. This chain's CDR3 is CASSLSRGAADTQYF. CDR3 nucleotide sequence: TGCGCCAGCAGCTTGTCCAGGGGAGCCGCAGATACGCAGTATTTT.

This chain joins TRBV4-3 and TRBJ2-5; D may correspond to TRBD1 or TRBD2 (6 bases each). V gave up 4 bases and J gave up 5 bases, with 20 bases separating them. The CDR3 contains 16 residues. Germline CDR1 and CDR2: LGHNA and YSLEER. The CDR3 reads CASSPIRGAEGETQYF. DNA for the CDR3: TGCGCCAGCAGCCCCATAAGGGGGGCTGAGGGCGAGACCCAGTACTTC.

The V and J genes are TRBV9 and TRBJ2-1; no definite D call. Germline CDR1 SGDLS, CDR2 YYNGEE. The CDR3 consists of 16 residues. V lost 4 bases, J lost 0 bases, and 14 bases lay in between. The CDR3: CASSPPSYSSYNEQFF. CDR3 bases: TGTGCCAGCAGCCCTCCCAGTTATAGCTCCTACAATGAGCAGTTCTTC.

This clone was recorded a few times. V usage is TRBV6-1 and J usage is TRBJ1-1, with D hard to call. The CDR3 runs 13 residues. Germline V gene data show CDR1 as MNHNS and CDR2 as SASEGT. Between the trimmed V and J ends, which lost 1 base and 1 base, there was a span of 4 bases. CDR3 sequence (DNA): TGTGCCAGCAGTGAAGGGGCGAACACTGAAGCTTTCTTT. This codes for CASSEGANTEAFF.

The rearrangement uses TRBV19 and TRBJ2-7, with D possibly TRBD2 on 6 matching bases. In germline, CDR1 is LNHDA, CDR2 SQIVND (reference sequence). The length of the CDR3 is 12 residues. V was pared by 5 bases and J by 7 bases, with 12 bases between. The CDR3 spells CASSLGGREQYF. The CDR3 nucleotides are TGTGCCAGTAGTTTGGGGGGAAGGGAGCAGTACTTC. Full variable domain (outside the CDR3, taken from reference TRBV19 and TRBJ2-7): DGGITQSPKYLFRKEGQNVTLSCEQNLNHDAMYWYRQDPGQGLRLIYYSQIVNDFQKGDIAEGYSVSREKKESFPLTVTSAQKNPTAFYLCASSLGGREQYFGPGTRLTVT.

This chain links TRBV6-5 with TRBJ2-7; D may be TRBD1 or TRBD2 (5 bases each). CDR1 MNHEY and CDR2 SVGAGI come from the germline V gene. CDR3 length: 15 amino acids. With 5 bases removed from V and 3 bases from J, the gap between germline ends came to 17 bases. Here the CDR3 reads CASSLWGSAGYEQYF. DNA of the CDR3: TGTGCCAGCAGTCTCTGGGGGTCTGCTGGCTACGAGCAGTACTTC.

The chain carries TRBV29-1 and TRBJ1-1, with a tentative D call TRBD1 (5 bases). Trimming took 5 bases from V and 7 from J, leaving 17 bases between them. CDR1 is SQVTM, CDR2 ANQGSEA, per germline. CDR3 size: 13 residues. The CDR3 region is CSVLTGLASEAFF. DNA of the CDR3: TGCAGCGTTCTAACAGGACTAGCGAGTGAAGCTTTCTTT. Full variable domain (outside the CDR3, taken from reference TRBV29-1 and TRBJ1-1): SAVISQKPSRDICQRGTSLTIQCQVDSQVTMMFWYRQQPGQSLTLIATANQGSEATYESGFVIDKFPISRPNLTFSTLTVSNMSPEDSSIYLCSVLTGLASEAFFGQGTRLTVV.

J is TRBJ2-7 and V is TRBV27; 10 bases are shared with TRBD2. CDR1 MNHEY and CDR2 SMNVEV come from the germline V gene (reference sequence). CDR3 size: 17 residues. V trimming: 6 bases; J trimming: 2 bases; junction bases outside the gene matches: 13. The CDR3 is CASSRLIAGGLAYEQYF. CDR3 nucleotide sequence: TGTGCCAGCAGCCGTCTCATAGCGGGAGGTTTGGCCTACGAGCAGTACTTC.

The table lists this clone with a count of one. The V call is TRBV14, the J call TRBJ1-6; 10 bases line up with TRBD1. The ends lost 4 bases at V and 7 bases at J; junction bases unmatched: 4. The CDR3 has 15 residues. Germline values: CDR1 SGHDN, CDR2 FVKESK. CDR3 in DNA: TGTGCCAGCAGCCCGACAGGGGGCGCGAATTCACCCCTCCACTTT. It codes for CASSPTGGANSPLHF. The full variable domain, with the rest looked up from reference TRBV14 and TRBJ1-6, is EAGVTQFPSHSVIEKGQTVTLRCDPISGHDNLYWYRRVMGKEIKFLLHFVKESKQDESGMPNNRFLAERTGGTYSTLKVQPAELEDSGVYFCASSPTGGANSPLHFGNGTRLTVT.

The CDR3 DNA reads TGTGCCAGCAGCCTCGGCCCAGCGGACAGGGAGGGAGAGACCCAGTACTTC. Residues: CASSLGPADREGETQYF. The V gene is TRBV4-2, the J gene TRBJ2-5; D is possibly TRBD1 (8 bases). This CDR3 is 17 amino acids long. V was shortened by 4 bases and J by 4 bases, with 22 bases between the two germline ends. Germline values: CDR1 LGHNA, CDR2 YNFKEQ.

The J gene is TRBJ2-1, the V gene TRBV7-9, with no clear D. The length of the CDR3 is 13 residues. Trimming took off 5 bases at V and 8 bases at J, with 13 bases between the two ends. Germline-derived CDR1 and CDR2 are SEHNR and FQNEAQ (reference sequence). CDR3 bases: TGTGCCAGCAGCCAACAAGGACCGGATGAGCAGTTCTTC. Encoded protein: CASSQQGPDEQFF.

V usage is TRBV6-1 and J usage is TRBJ2-7; D uncertain. CDR1 and CDR2 from the germline V gene are MNHNS and SASEGT. Trimming stripped 5 bases from V and 3 bases from J, with 11 bases between. This CDR3 comprises 13 residues. The CDR3 loop reads CASSHRGVYEQYF. For the CDR3, the DNA is TGTGCCAGCAGTCACAGAGGAGTCTACGAGCAGTACTTC.

This rearrangement joins TRBV4-3 to TRBJ2-7; D unclear. The CDR3 is made up of 15 amino acids. V dropped 1 base and J dropped 0 bases, with 10 bases sitting between them. CDR1 is LGHNA, CDR2 YSLEER, per germline. The chain's CDR3 is CASSQAYSLSYEQYF. CDR3 nucleotides: TGCGCCAGCAGCCAAGCCTACAGCCTCTCCTACGAGCAGTACTTC.

The chain has TRBV4-2 and TRBJ2-3; D might be TRBD1 or TRBD2, each matching 5 bases. The CDR3 loop spans 15 amino acids. Trimming took off 1 base at V and 6 bases at J, with 14 bases between the two ends. Germline V gene data show CDR1 as LGHNA and CDR2 as YNFKEQ. For the CDR3, the DNA is TGTGCCAGCAGCCAAGCCTACTCGGGGCCGGATACGCAGTATTTT. This gives the protein CASSQAYSGPDTQYF.

V gene TRBV7-9 combines with J gene TRBJ2-3; the D gene could be TRBD1 or TRBD2 (5 bases each). V gave up 5 bases and J gave up 1 base, with 16 bases separating them. CDR3 length: 16 residues. Germline values: CDR1 SEHNR, CDR2 FQNEAQ (reference sequence). The CDR3, as DNA: TGTGCCAGCAGCGCCCGGGACGTCTATGGCACAGATACGCAGTATTTT. This encodes CASSARDVYGTDTQYF.

The rearrangement joins TRBV11-2 to TRBJ2-1; 8 bases are shared with TRBD1. This CDR3 is built from 19 residues. J gave up 4 bases and V 4 bases, and 18 bases lay outside the gene matches. The germline V gene encodes CDR1 SGHAT and CDR2 FQNNGV. The CDR3 loop is CASSSQNEYDRGLYNEQFF. As DNA, the CDR3 is TGTGCCAGCAGCTCCCAGAACGAATACGACAGGGGACTGTACAATGAGCAGTTCTTC.